Listed below are T cell receptor beta chains from one sample, sequenced in a study of cytomegalovirus exposure and HLA in healthy donors. The method was immunoSEQ multiplex PCR; TCRdb's version includes in-frame clones alone and lacks a portion of them. Its clone listing holds 150,000 to 250,000 clones. Sequencing used PBMCs. These receptors originate from a boy aged 5-17 years in good health and CMV-seronegative. The conserved cysteine and the conserved F or W are not part of the CDR3 here.

cdr3_length	j_call	v_call	cdr3_aa
14	TRBJ2-1	TRBV14	ASNEGTHGVHNEQF
12	TRBJ1-6	TRBV7-3	ASSSGQVNSPLH
13	TRBJ2-3	TRBV5-1	ASSFGDRDADTQY
13	TRBJ2-1	TRBV29-1	SVEELAGAYNEQF
12	TRBJ2-1	TRBV19	ASSPPGLTNEQF
15	TRBJ2-3	TRBV5-4	ASSLTRLAGGTDTQY
11	TRBJ1-5	TRBV30	AFQGQGNQPQH
20	TRBJ2-5	TRBV18	ASSPVPPGWTAAVHVQETQY
10	NA	TRBV30	AWRSAAYEQY
11	TRBJ2-1	TRBV2	ASPGQGLNEQF
14	TRBJ2-5	TRBV19	ASSGGASGGGETQY
18	TRBJ2-7	TRBV4-2	ASSLGAPGQGSLPTYEQY
12	TRBJ2-3	TRBV5-1	ASSERGRTDTQY
12	NA	TRBV2	ASSERTVSYEQY
11	TRBJ1-5	TRBV18	ASSRGQAGPQH
13	NA	TRBV30	AWSVLGGHMDEQY
12	TRBJ2-2	TRBV6-5	ASRAPGKGGELF
12	TRBJ2-5	TRBV9	ASSVDAGGETQY
10	TRBJ1-1	TRBV7-9	ASSLVPEQQI
12	TRBJ1-2	TRBV4-1	ASSQGEGDYGYT
12	TRBJ2-7	TRBV4-2	ASSQVGGSYEQY
13	TRBJ1-5	TRBV28	ASSSPGSWYQPQH
13	TRBJ1-1	TRBV19	ASSKATGTNTEAF
12	TRBJ1-2	TRBV5-1	ASSLDVPQNRFT
10	TRBJ2-1	TRBV6-1	ASSRGAGEQF
14	TRBJ2-7	TRBV27	ASSLTPGQGGNEQY
11	TRBJ1-2	TRBV5-4	ASSLRGGNGYT
14	TRBJ1-6	TRBV5-4	ASREEVWGLNSPLH
10	TRBJ1-3	TRBV5-6	ASSLLGNTIY
13	TRBJ2-7	TRBV19	ASSAPGSNSYEQY
11	TRBJ2-5	TRBV28	ASSSGQGETQY
11	TRBJ2-5	TRBV28	ASSPTRTGAQY
15	TRBJ2-1	TRBV7-6	ASSSSSSGGYWDEQF
11	TRBJ1-2	TRBV11-2	ASSFPGYGGYT
13	TRBJ1-5	TRBV4-1	ASSQDTGGAQPQH
14	TRBJ2-5	TRBV13	ASSSEATGPKETQY
13	TRBJ2-5	TRBV6-5	ASSYGKSGVETQY
18	TRBJ2-1	TRBV4-3	ASSQASPDGSRNPYNEQF
13	TRBJ2-5	TRBV7-2	ASSLAAGQQETQY
11	TRBJ2-3	TRBV4-1	ASSPRTTDTQY
14	TRBJ1-2	TRBV18	ASSRGGPSDNYGYT
15	TRBJ2-2	TRBV7-9	ASSLLGARPNTGELF
13	TRBJ2-5	TRBV6-5	ASSYEGLTGETQY
15	TRBJ2-1	TRBV15	ATSRAPSGSSYNEQF
13	TRBJ2-3	TRBV6-5	ASRLSGGGTDTQY
13	TRBJ2-7	TRBV13	ASSLSGKSSYEQY
14	TRBJ2-5	TRBV19	ASRNTSGGIQETQY
14	TRBJ2-1	TRBV5-5	ASSTPALGSYNEQF
11	TRBJ2-2	TRBV28	ASIAGGHGELF
13	TRBJ1-3	TRBV18	ASSPEGLRGNTIY
13	TRBJ2-5	TRBV19	ASSRAGTGPETQY
13	TRBJ2-5	TRBV5-1	ASSLPGIGEETQY
14	TRBJ1-4	TRBV2	ASVELTGGESEKLF